A single T cell receptor (beta chain) is shown here with its context. This entry comes from a study of shared clonotypes between healthy human individuals. Per the germline V gene, CDR1 is SGHVS and CDR2 is FQNEAQ. The CDR3 sequence is 12 residues long. V dropped 5 bases and J dropped 5 bases, with 6 bases sitting between them. The table came from immunoSEQ multiplex PCR; TCRdb's copy has only in-frame clones and leaves some out. The sample has approximately 1.1 million clones, 78% seen once. The chain joins TRBV7-8 to TRBJ2-2; D gene unclear. The TCR originated in a young man in good health. Some clones in this sample may be carry-over from other donors' samples. The source material was memory CD4+ T cells from PBMCs. As for subset: CD45RA-negative fraction. CDR3 coding DNA: TGTGCCAGCAGCCCCAATACCGGGGAGCTGTTTTTT. Its protein product is CASSPNTGELFF.